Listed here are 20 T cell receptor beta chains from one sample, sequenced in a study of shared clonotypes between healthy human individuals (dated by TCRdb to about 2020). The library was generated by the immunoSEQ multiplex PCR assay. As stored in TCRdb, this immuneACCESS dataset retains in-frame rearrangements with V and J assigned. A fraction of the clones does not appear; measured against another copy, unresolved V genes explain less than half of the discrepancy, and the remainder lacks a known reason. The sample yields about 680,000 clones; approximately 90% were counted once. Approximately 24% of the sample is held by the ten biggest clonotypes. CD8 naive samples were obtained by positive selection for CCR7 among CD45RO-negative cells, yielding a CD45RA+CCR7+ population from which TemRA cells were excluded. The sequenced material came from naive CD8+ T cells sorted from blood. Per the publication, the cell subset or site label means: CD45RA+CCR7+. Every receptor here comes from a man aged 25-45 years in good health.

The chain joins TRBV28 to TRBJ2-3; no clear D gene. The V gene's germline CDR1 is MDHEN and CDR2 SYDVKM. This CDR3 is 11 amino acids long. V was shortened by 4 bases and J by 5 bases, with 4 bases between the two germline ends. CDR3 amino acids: CASSSEDTQYF. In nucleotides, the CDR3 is TGTGCCAGCAGTTCCGAAGATACGCAGTATTTT.

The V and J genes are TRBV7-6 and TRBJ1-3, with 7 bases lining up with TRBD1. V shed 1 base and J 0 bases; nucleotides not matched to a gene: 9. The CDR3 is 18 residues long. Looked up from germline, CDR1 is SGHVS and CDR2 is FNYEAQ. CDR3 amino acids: CASSLGLGQQTSGNTIYF. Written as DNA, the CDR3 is TGTGCCAGCAGCTTAGGCCTGGGACAGCAAACCTCTGGAAACACCATATATTTT.

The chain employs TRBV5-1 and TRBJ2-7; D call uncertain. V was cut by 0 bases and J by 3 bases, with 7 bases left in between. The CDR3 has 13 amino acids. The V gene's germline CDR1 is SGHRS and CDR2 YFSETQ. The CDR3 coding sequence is TGCGCCAGCAGCTTGGACATAGTCTACGAGCAGTACTTC. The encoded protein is CASSLDIVYEQYF.

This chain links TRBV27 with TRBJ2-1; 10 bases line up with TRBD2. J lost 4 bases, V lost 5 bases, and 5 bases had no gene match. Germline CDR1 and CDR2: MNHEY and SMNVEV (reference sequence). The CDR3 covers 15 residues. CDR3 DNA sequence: TGTGCCAGCAGTCGTCCGGGACTAGCGTACAATGAGCAGTTCTTC. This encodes CASSRPGLAYNEQFF.

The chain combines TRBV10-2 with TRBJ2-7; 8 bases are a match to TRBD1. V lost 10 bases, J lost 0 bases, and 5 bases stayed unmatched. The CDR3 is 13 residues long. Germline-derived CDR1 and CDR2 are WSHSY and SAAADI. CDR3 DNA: TGCGCCACCCTGGACAGGGCCTCCTACGAGCAGTACTTC. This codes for CATLDRASYEQYF.

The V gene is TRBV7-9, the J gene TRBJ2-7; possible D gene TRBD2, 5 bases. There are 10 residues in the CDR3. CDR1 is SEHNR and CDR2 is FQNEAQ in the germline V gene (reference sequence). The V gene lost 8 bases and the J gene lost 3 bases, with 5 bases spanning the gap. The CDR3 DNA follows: TGTGCCAGCGCGGGCTACGAGCAGTACTTC. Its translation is CASAGYEQYF.

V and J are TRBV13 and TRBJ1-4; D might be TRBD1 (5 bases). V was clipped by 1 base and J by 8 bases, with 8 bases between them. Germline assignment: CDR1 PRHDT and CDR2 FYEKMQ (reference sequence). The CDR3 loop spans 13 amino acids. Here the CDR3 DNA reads TGTGCCAGCAGCTTAGCAGGGCTAGAAAAACTGTTTTTT. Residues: CASSLAGLEKLFF.

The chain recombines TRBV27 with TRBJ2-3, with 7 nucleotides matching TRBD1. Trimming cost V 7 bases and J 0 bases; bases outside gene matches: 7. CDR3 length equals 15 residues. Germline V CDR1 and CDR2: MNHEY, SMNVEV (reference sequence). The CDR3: CASKPTGDSTDTQYF. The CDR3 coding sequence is TGTGCCAGCAAACCCACAGGGGATAGCACAGATACGCAGTATTTT.

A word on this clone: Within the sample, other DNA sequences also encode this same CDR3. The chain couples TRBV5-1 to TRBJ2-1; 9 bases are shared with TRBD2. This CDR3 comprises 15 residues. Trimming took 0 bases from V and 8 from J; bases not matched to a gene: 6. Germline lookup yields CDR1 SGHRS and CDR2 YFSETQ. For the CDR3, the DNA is TGCGCCAGCAGCTTGGCATTAGCGGGAGAGGATGAGCAGTTCTTC. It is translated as CASSLALAGEDEQFF.

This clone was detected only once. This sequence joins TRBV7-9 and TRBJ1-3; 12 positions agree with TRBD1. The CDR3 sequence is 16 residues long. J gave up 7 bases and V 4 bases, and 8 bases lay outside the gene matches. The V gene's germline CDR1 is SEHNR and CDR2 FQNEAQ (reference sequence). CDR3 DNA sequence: TGTGCCAGCAGCTCTATCCGGGACAGGGGGCTGAACACCATATATTTT. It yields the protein CASSSIRDRGLNTIYF.

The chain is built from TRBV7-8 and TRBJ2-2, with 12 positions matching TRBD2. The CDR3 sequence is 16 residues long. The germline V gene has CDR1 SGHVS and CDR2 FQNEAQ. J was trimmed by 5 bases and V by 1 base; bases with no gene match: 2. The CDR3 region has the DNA TGTGCCAGCAGCTTAGGACTAGCGGGAGTTACCGGGGAGCTGTTTTTT. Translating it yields CASSLGLAGVTGELFF.

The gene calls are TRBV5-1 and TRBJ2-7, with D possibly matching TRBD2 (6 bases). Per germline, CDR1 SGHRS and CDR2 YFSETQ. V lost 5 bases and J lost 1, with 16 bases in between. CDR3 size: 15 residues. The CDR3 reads CASSYGVRGSYEQYF. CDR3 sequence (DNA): TGCGCCAGCAGTTATGGGGTACGGGGGTCCTACGAGCAGTACTTC.

Here the CDR3 reads CAILDDRAFGELFF. Here the CDR3 DNA reads TGTGCCATCCTAGACGACAGGGCGTTCGGGGAGCTGTTTTTT. The chain recombines TRBV10-3 with TRBJ2-2, with 7 bases aligning to TRBD1. There are 14 residues in the CDR3. After removal of 8 bases from V and 7 bases from J, the junction contained 10 bases not matched to a gene. The germline gives CDR1 ENHRY, CDR2 SYGVKD.

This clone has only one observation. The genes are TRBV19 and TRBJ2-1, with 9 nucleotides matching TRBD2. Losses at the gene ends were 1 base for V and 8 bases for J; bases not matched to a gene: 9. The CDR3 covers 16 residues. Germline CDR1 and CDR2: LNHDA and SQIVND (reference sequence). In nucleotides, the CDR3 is TGTGCCAGTAGTATAGGCCCTAGCGGGATTTACCATGAGCAGTTCTTC. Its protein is CASSIGPSGIYHEQFF.

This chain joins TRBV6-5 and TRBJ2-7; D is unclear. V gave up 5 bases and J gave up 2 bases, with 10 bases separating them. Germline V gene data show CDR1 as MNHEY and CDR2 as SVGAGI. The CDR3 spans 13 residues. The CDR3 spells CASSRQHPYEQYF. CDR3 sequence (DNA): TGTGCCAGCAGTCGGCAGCACCCCTACGAGCAGTACTTC.

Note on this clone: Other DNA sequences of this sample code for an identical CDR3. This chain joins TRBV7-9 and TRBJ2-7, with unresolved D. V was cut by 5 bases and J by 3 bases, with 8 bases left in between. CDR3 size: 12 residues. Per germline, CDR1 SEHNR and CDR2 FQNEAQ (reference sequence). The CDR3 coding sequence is TGTGCCAGCAGCCCGTCCCGCTACGAGCAGTACTTC. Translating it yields CASSPSRYEQYF.

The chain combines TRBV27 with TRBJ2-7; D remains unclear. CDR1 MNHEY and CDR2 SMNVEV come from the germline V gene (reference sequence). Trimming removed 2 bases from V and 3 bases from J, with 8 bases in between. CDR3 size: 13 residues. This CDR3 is CASSLRWGYEQYF. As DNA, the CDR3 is TGTGCCAGCAGTTTACGGTGGGGCTACGAGCAGTACTTC.

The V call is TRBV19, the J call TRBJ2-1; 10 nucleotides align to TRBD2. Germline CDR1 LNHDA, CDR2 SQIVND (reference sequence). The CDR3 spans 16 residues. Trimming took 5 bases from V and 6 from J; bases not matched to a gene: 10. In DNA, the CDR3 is TGTGCCAGTAGTCCGACCCTAGCGGGAGTCGTCAATGAGCAGTTCTTC. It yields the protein CASSPTLAGVVNEQFF. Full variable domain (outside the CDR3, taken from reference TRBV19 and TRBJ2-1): DGGITQSPKYLFRKEGQNVTLSCEQNLNHDAMYWYRQDPGQGLRLIYYSQIVNDFQKGDIAEGYSVSREKKESFPLTVTSAQKNPTAFYLCASSPTLAGVVNEQFFGPGTRLTVL.

CDR3 in amino acids: CASSTQGADTEAFF. In nucleotides, the CDR3 is TGTGCCAGCTCAACACAGGGGGCTGACACTGAAGCTTTCTTT. The V gene is TRBV18, the J gene TRBJ1-1; 9 nucleotides align to TRBD1. Trimming removed 5 bases from V and 3 bases from J; junction bases left unmatched: 4. Germline V lookup: CDR1 KGHSH, CDR2 LQKENI. There are 14 residues in the CDR3. The variable domain in full, completed from reference TRBV18 and TRBJ1-1, reads NAGVMQNPRHLVRRRGQEARLRCSPMKGHSHVYWYRQLPEEGLKFMVYLQKENIIDESGMPKERFSAEFPKEGPSILRIQQVVRGDSAAYFCASSTQGADTEAFFGQGTRLTVV.

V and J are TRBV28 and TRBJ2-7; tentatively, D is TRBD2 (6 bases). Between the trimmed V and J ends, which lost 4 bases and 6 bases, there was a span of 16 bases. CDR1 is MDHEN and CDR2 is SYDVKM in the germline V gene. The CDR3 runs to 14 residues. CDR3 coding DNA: TGTGCCAGCAGTTCCCCGGGGGATTTCCTCGAGCAGTACTTC. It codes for CASSSPGDFLEQYF.